The present T cell receptor (beta chain) was sequenced within a study of CD8 T cells in Susac syndrome. General observations from the study: Only a relatively small number of individuals were included in the TCR sequencing and HLA analysis.

It was healthy donors who served as the controls, matched for age and sex. The CD8+ and CD4+ T cells were negatively isolated, with the TEMRA cells enriched by FACS. This CDR3 comprises 13 residues. V shed 5 bases and J 4 bases; nucleotides not matched to a gene: 3. The germline V gene has CDR1 SQVTM and CDR2 ANQGSEA. This clonotype appeared once. Antigen: not known. The RNA input was roughly 0.45 to 1 ug, and it was reverse transcribed with random hexamers. An immunoSEQ multiplex PCR amplified TCR beta CDR3 over 54 Vbeta and 13 Jbeta. TCRdb used MiXCR to reprocess the immunoSEQ multiplex PCR reads, holding one entry per CDR3 protein. In the table there are 140,000 or so distinct CDR3 sequences, approximately 94% of which are singletons.

The source of this sequence is a human donor in good health. The specimen sequenced was CD4+ T cells from PBMCs. This chain connects TRBV29-1 to TRBJ2-2; 8 positions match TRBD2. CDR3 sequence reads: CSVSGGTTGELFF. Here the CDR3 DNA reads TGCAGCGTTTCGGGAGGGACCACCGGGGAGCTGTTTTTT.